This TCR beta chain is drawn from a study of T cell responses to AZD1222 COVID-19 vaccine. Study results and caveats: Within unmutated variant regions lay the reported targets of nearly half of spike-specific TCRs. There were repertoire samples only from the period after the peak T cell response. Recipients of two AZD1222 doses showed rising Spike-specific TCR breadth and depth.

The method was immunoSEQ multiplex PCR; TCRdb's version includes in-frame clones alone and lacks a portion of them. In the table there are under 200,000 clones, 90% to 95% of which are singletons. A remark on this clone: As yet, its antigen is unknown.

Germline values: CDR1 DFQATT, CDR2 SNEGSKA (reference sequence). The ends lost 3 bases at V and 5 bases at J; junction bases unmatched: 6. The CDR3 sequence is 13 residues long. The sample was peripheral blood, taken on day 0 of AZD1222 vaccination. The sequence was collected from an adult in good health. The V gene is TRBV20-1, the J gene TRBJ2-7; 8 bases line up with TRBD2. The CDR3 is CSASWLAGNEQYF. As DNA, the CDR3 is TGCAGTGCTAGTTGGCTAGCGGGCAACGAGCAGTACTTC.